This T cell receptor beta chain was identified during a study of blood T cell repertoires in COVID-19. Study processing details: By means of reference gene primer amplification, nucleated cell counts were estimated. Data came from immunoSEQ multiplex PCR; TCRdb stores just in-frame clones and leaves some out. V and J calls and clone size come straight from that table; D and trimming were deduced from the DNA. The sample holds approximately 150,000 clones; about 89% are singletons and the top ten take over 35%. The germline V gene encodes CDR1 SGHNT and CDR2 YYREEE (reference sequence). CDR3 length equals 15 residues. The J segment lost 8 bases and the V segment lost 5 bases, leaving 11 bases of the junction unmatched.

The chain carries TRBV5-4 and TRBJ1-2, with 11 bases matching TRBD1. Sample: peripheral blood. This TCR came from a man aged 50 or older who had recovered from COVID-19. This CDR3 reads CASRHRDRGFSGYTF. CDR3 DNA sequence: TGTGCCAGCAGGCACCGGGACAGGGGGTTTTCCGGCTACACCTTC.